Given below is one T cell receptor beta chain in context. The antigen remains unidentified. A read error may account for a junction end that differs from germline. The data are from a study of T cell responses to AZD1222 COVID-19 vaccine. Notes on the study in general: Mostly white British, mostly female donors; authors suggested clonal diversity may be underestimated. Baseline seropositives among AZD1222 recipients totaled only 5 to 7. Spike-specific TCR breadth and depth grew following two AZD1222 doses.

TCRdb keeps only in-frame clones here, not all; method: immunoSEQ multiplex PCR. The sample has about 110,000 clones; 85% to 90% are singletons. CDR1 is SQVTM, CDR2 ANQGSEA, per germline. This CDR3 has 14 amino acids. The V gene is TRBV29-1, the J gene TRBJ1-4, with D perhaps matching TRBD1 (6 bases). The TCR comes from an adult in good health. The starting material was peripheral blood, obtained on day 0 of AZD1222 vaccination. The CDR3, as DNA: TGCAGCGTAGAAGATGCGGGGGCCGCCGAAAAACTGTTTTTT. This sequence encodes CSVEDAGAAEKLFF.